These T cell receptor beta chains were read from a single sample in a study of T-cell memory formation after mild COVID-19. A single record per CDR3 protein comes from TCRdb applying MiXCR to the 5' RACE reads. Among under 400,000 distinct CDR3 sequences listed, over 20% were seen once. Material for sequencing was PBMCs or a T cell subset sorted from them (not recorded which). The receptors were sampled from an adult woman who had mild COVID-19 (a few samples of this study predate the infection). Cell type and time point are not known. The CDR3 runs from the conserved cysteine through the conserved F or W. A D gene is named only where the DNA matches it firmly. Size is omitted from some rows. Given values are once, few, many or a class for expanded clones.

many	TRBJ1-2	TRBV20-1	TRBD1	CSASFRQGANGYTF	TGCAGTGCTTCGTTCCGACAGGGGGCTAATGGCTACACCTTC
few	TRBJ2-5	TRBV12-3/TRBV12-4	NA	CASSSTGSLQETQYF	TGTGCCAGCAGTTCAACCGGGAGTCTCCAAGAGACCCAGTACTTC
NA	TRBJ2-7	TRBV7-2	NA	CASSLLLGPSYEQYF	TGTGCCAGCAGCTTACTCCTAGGCCCCTCCTACGAGCAGTACTTC
NA	TRBJ2-1	TRBV4-3	TRBD2	CANDLAGLYNEQFF	TGCGCCAACGACCTAGCGGGACTCTACAATGAGCAGTTCTTC
NA	TRBJ1-2	TRBV4-2	NA	CASSQVSETRGYTF	TGTGCCAGCAGCCAAGTTAGCGAGACTAGAGGCTACACCTTC
NA	TRBJ1-2	TRBV24-1	NA	CATSVHMGAKDGYTF	TGTGCCACCAGTGTCCACATGGGTGCGAAGGATGGCTACACCTTC
few	TRBJ2-2	TRBV12-3/TRBV12-4	TRBD2	CASTLAGVGDTGELFF	TGTGCCAGCACGCTAGCGGGAGTAGGCGACACCGGGGAGCTGTTTTTT
few	TRBJ2-1	TRBV7-9	TRBD1	CASSILPPATGNEQFF	TGTGCCAGCAGCATACTGCCCCCCGCGACAGGGAATGAGCAGTTCTTC
many	TRBJ2-1	TRBV4-3	NA	CASSQERDTYNEQFF	TGCGCCAGCAGCCAAGAGAGGGACACCTACAATGAGCAGTTCTTC
once	TRBJ2-7	TRBV7-9	NA	CASSLGRGIDEQYF	TGTGCCAGCAGCTTGGGCAGGGGAATAGACGAGCAGTACTTC
few	TRBJ2-3	TRBV2	TRBD2	CASSALAGGTDTQYF	TGTGCCAGCAGTGCTCTAGCGGGGGGCACAGATACGCAGTATTTT
many	TRBJ2-3	TRBV12-3/TRBV12-4	NA	CASSGSGRTDTQYF	TGTGCCAGCAGCGGATCGGGACGAACAGATACGCAGTATTTT
few	TRBJ2-1	TRBV15	NA	CATGGRGADEQFF	TGTGCCACCGGCGGTCGGGGCGCGGATGAGCAGTTCTTC
few	TRBJ2-7	TRBV3-1	NA	CASLPRRSSYEQYF	TGTGCCAGCCTCCCACGGCGGAGCTCCTACGAGCAGTACTTC
few	TRBJ1-3	TRBV12-3/TRBV12-4	NA	CASSLLSGNTIYF	TGTGCCAGCAGCCTCCTCTCTGGAAACACCATATATTTT
NA	TRBJ2-7	TRBV6-6	NA	CASSYGTGTIYEQYF	TGTGCCAGCAGTTACGGTACAGGGACAATCTACGAGCAGTACTTC
NA	TRBJ1-2	TRBV24-1	NA	CATSETGTYYGYTF	TGTGCCACCAGTGAAACCGGGACGTACTATGGCTACACCTTC
few	TRBJ1-2	TRBV29-1	NA	CSALQESLFGYTF	TGCAGCGCCCTACAGGAGTCGCTTTTTGGCTACACCTTC
NA	TRBJ1-4	TRBV2	TRBD1	CASTRGTATEKLFF	TGTGCCAGCACCCGTGGGACAGCGACGGAAAAACTGTTTTTT
few	TRBJ2-2	TRBV7-7	TRBD1	CASSVDRGLGGELFF	TGTGCCAGCAGCGTGGACAGGGGGCTAGGCGGGGAGCTGTTTTTT
many	TRBJ2-1	TRBV24-1	NA	CATSDLSGSSYNEQFF	TGTGCCACCAGTGATTTGTCAGGGAGCTCCTACAATGAGCAGTTCTTC
few	TRBJ1-1	TRBV11-2	NA	CASSPQRRLGTEAFF	TGTGCCAGCAGCCCCCAACGCAGGCTGGGAACTGAAGCTTTCTTT
many	TRBJ2-1	TRBV14	NA	CASSQTRGYYNEQFF	TGTGCCAGCAGCCAAACCAGGGGATACTACAATGAGCAGTTCTTC
NA	TRBJ1-5	TRBV24-1	TRBD1	CATSDPGTGMNQPQHF	TGTGCCACCAGTGACCCCGGGACAGGGATGAATCAGCCCCAGCATTTT
NA	TRBJ2-7	TRBV3-1	NA	CASRGADEQYF	TGTGCCAGCAGGGGGGCCGACGAGCAGTACTTC
few	TRBJ2-5	TRBV5-5	TRBD1	CASSLVTGQGTQYF	TGTGCCAGCAGCTTGGTTACGGGACAGGGAACCCAGTACTTC
NA	TRBJ1-2	TRBV28	NA	CASSLALYSFYGYTF	TGTGCCAGCAGCTTAGCCCTCTACTCTTTCTATGGCTACACCTTC
once	TRBJ2-5	TRBV21-1	NA	CASYQQLQETQYF	TGTGCCAGCTACCAACAGTTGCAAGAGACCCAGTACTTC
few	TRBJ1-1	TRBV12-5	NA	CASGVRDDTEAFF	TGTGCTAGTGGCGTCCGGGACGACACTGAAGCTTTCTTT
once	TRBJ2-1	TRBV5-1	TRBD2	CASSWTSGGANEQFF	TGCGCCAGCAGCTGGACTAGCGGGGGGGCGAATGAGCAGTTCTTC
NA	TRBJ1-2	TRBV20-1	NA	CSARPAGTDGYTF	TGCAGTGCTAGGCCGGCAGGGACCGATGGCTACACCTTC
NA	TRBJ2-2	TRBV18	NA	CASSHRGPLPGELFF	TGTGCCAGCTCACACCGGGGACCGCTGCCAGGGGAGCTGTTTTTT
NA	TRBJ2-7	TRBV5-1	NA	CASSTTGGYEQYF	TGCGCCAGCAGCACAACAGGCGGCTACGAGCAGTACTTC
NA	TRBJ2-7	TRBV7-3	NA	CASSPKGGAGYEQYF	TGTGCCAGCAGCCCGAAAGGGGGCGCGGGATACGAGCAGTACTTC
many	TRBJ1-3	TRBV25-1	NA	CASSPSGNTIYF	TGTGCCAGCAGCCCGTCTGGAAACACCATATATTTT
NA	TRBJ1-4	TRBV11-2	TRBD1	CASSSEGARTNEKLFF	TGTGCCAGCTCCTCGGAGGGGGCGCGGACTAATGAAAAACTGTTTTTT
NA	TRBJ1-2	TRBV7-6	NA	CASSPVVGGGYGYTF	TGTGCCAGCAGCCCCGTCGTTGGGGGAGGGTATGGCTACACCTTC
NA	TRBJ2-3	TRBV6-2/TRBV6-3	NA	CASSYGRILTDTQYF	TGTGCCAGCAGTTACGGCAGGATACTCACAGATACGCAGTATTTT
many	TRBJ2-7	TRBV24-1	NA	CATSDFYEQYF	TGTGCCACCAGTGATTTCTACGAGCAGTACTTC
NA	TRBJ2-5	TRBV19	NA	CASKTGPQQETQYF	TGTGCCAGTAAGACGGGACCGCAACAAGAGACCCAGTACTTC
few	TRBJ1-1	TRBV14	NA	CASSQDLRGRAFF	TGTGCCAGCAGCCAAGATCTGAGGGGGAGAGCTTTCTTT
NA	TRBJ1-6	TRBV18	TRBD1	CASSPTGADSPLHF	TGTGCCAGCTCACCCACAGGGGCTGATTCACCCCTCCACTTT
NA	TRBJ1-2	TRBV7-2	TRBD1	CASSLDREGGYTF	TGTGCCAGCAGCCTCGACAGGGAGGGTGGCTACACCTTC
NA	TRBJ1-6	TRBV5-6	NA	CASSFGVGAPLHF	TGTGCCAGCAGCTTCGGGGTCGGGGCACCCCTCCACTTT
once	TRBJ2-1	TRBV20-1	NA	CSADRDHSYNEQFF	TGCAGTGCTGACCGGGACCACTCATACAATGAGCAGTTCTTC
NA	TRBJ2-7	TRBV6-2/TRBV6-3	NA	CASRDTGVISYEQYF	TGTGCCAGCAGGGACACGGGGGTTATCTCCTACGAGCAGTACTTC
NA	TRBJ1-2	TRBV5-1	NA	CASSASPRAYGYTF	TGCGCCAGCAGCGCGAGCCCGAGGGCCTATGGCTACACCTTC
NA	TRBJ2-5	TRBV2	TRBD1	CASSDDGTDQETQYF	TGTGCCAGCAGTGACGATGGGACAGACCAAGAGACCCAGTACTTC
NA	TRBJ2-1	TRBV13	TRBD2	CATRLAGVPEQFF	TGTGCCACGAGACTAGCGGGGGTACCGGAGCAGTTCTTC
NA	TRBJ1-2	TRBV20-1	TRBD1	CSAIQGDYGYTF	TGCAGTGCTATACAGGGGGACTATGGCTACACCTTC
many	TRBJ2-6	TRBV5-5	NA	CASSLAEIPGANVLTF	TGTGCCAGCAGCTTGGCAGAGATACCTGGGGCCAACGTCCTGACTTTC
few	TRBJ2-2	TRBV6-5	NA	CASSYSGRALTGELFF	TGTGCCAGCAGTTACTCTGGCAGGGCCCTCACCGGGGAGCTGTTTTTT
NA	TRBJ1-2	TRBV12-3/TRBV12-4	NA	CASSLSTGRRSDYTF	TGTGCCAGCAGTCTCTCGACAGGAAGGCGTTCGGACTACACCTTC